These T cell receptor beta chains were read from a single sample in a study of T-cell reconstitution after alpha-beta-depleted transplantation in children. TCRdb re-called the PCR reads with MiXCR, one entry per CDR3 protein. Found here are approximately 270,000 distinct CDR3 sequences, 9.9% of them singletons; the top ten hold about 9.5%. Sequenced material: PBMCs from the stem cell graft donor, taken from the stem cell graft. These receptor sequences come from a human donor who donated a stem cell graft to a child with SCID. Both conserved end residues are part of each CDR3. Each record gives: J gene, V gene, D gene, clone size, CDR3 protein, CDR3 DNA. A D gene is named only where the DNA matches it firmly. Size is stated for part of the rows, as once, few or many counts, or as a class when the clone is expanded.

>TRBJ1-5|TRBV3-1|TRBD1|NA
CASSHGTAPNQPQHF
TGTGCCAGCAGCCACGGGACAGCGCCCAATCAGCCCCAGCATTTT
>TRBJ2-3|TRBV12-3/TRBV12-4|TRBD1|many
CASSFGTGRTDTQYF
TGTGCCAGCAGTTTCGGGACAGGCCGCACAGATACGCAGTATTTT
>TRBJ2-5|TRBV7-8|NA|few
CASSPGTTQETQYF
TGTGCCAGCAGCCCCGGGACAACTCAAGAGACCCAGTACTTC
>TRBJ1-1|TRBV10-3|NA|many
CAISGTTAQAFF
TGTGCCATCAGTGGTACGACGGCTCAGGCTTTCTTT
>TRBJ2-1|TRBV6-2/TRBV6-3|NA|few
CASTRVSVNEQFF
TGTGCCAGCACCAGGGTTTCGGTCAATGAGCAGTTCTTC
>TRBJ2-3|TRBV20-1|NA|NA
CSANILRAGADTQYF
TGCAGTGCTAACATCCTCCGGGCTGGCGCAGATACGCAGTATTTT
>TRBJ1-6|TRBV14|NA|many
CASSQVTNNSPLHF
TGTGCCAGCAGCCAAGTGACAAATAATTCACCCCTCCACTTT
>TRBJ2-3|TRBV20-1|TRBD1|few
CSATGTGGPDTQYF
TGCAGTGCCACCGGGACAGGGGGCCCAGATACGCAGTATTTT
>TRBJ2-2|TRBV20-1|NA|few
CSAMGAGTGELFF
TGCAGTGCTATGGGGGCCGGCACCGGGGAGCTGTTTTTT
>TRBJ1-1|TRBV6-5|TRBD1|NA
CASSYSGQRNTEAFF
TGTGCCAGCAGCTATTCGGGACAGCGGAACACTGAAGCTTTCTTT
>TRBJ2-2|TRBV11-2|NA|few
CASSLGVLTGELFF
TGTGCCAGCAGCTTAGGGGTACTAACCGGGGAGCTGTTTTTT
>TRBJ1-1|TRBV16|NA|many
CASSQFQGKTEAFF
TGTGCCAGCAGCCAATTCCAGGGAAAGACTGAAGCTTTCTTT
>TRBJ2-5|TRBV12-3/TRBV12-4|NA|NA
CASSPRGGGLSQETQYF
TGTGCCAGCAGTCCGAGGGGCGGTGGACTGAGCCAAGAGACCCAGTACTTC
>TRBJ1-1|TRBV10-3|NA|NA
CAIRGQGWSTEAFF
TGTGCCATCAGAGGGCAGGGATGGAGCACTGAAGCTTTCTTT
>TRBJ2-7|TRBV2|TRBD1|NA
CASSERLSGQAHEQYF
TGTGCCAGCAGTGAAAGGTTATCTGGACAGGCCCACGAGCAGTACTTC
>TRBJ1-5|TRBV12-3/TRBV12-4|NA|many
CASSLRGGDGPQHF
TGTGCCAGCAGTTTAAGGGGCGGGGACGGGCCCCAGCATTTT
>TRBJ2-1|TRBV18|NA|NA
CASSPEVNSYNEQFF
TGTGCCAGCTCACCCGAGGTAAACTCCTACAATGAGCAGTTCTTC
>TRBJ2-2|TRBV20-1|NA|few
CSARGGGSTGELFF
TGCAGTGCTAGAGGAGGGGGGAGCACCGGGGAGCTGTTTTTT
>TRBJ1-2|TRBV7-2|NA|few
CASSLGLKGSGYTF
TGTGCCAGCAGCTTAGGGTTGAAAGGCTCGGGCTACACCTTC
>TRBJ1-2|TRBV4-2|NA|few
CASSQAHVGYGYTF
TGTGCCAGCAGCCAGGCCCACGTTGGCTATGGCTACACCTTC
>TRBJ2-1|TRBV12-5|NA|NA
CASGSRTQYNEQFF
TGTGCTAGTGGTTCGAGGACGCAATACAATGAGCAGTTCTTC
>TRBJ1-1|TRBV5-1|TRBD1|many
CASTGTGKNTEAFF
TGCGCCAGTACCGGGACAGGAAAAAACACTGAAGCTTTCTTT
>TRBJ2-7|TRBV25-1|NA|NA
CASTDGGRYQQYF
TGTGCCAGCACCGACGGGGGCAGATATCAACAGTACTTC
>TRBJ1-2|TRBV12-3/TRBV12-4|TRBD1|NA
CASSLFDRGEGYTF
TGTGCCAGCAGTTTATTCGACAGGGGGGAAGGCTACACCTTC
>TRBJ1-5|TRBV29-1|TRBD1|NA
CSVEDQGDFSNQPQHF
TGCAGCGTTGAAGATCAGGGGGATTTTAGCAATCAGCCCCAGCATTTT
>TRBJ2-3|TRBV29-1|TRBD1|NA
CSVGRTGSTDTQYF
TGCAGCGTGGGAAGGACAGGCAGCACAGATACGCAGTATTTT
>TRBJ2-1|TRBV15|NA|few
CATSRERFSYEQFF
TGTGCCACCAGCAGAGAGAGGTTCTCCTATGAGCAGTTCTTC
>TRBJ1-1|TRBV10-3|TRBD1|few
CAIKKGQRDRGQMDTEAFF
TGTGCCATCAAAAAGGGGCAAAGAGACAGGGGCCAGATGGACACTGAAGCTTTCTTT